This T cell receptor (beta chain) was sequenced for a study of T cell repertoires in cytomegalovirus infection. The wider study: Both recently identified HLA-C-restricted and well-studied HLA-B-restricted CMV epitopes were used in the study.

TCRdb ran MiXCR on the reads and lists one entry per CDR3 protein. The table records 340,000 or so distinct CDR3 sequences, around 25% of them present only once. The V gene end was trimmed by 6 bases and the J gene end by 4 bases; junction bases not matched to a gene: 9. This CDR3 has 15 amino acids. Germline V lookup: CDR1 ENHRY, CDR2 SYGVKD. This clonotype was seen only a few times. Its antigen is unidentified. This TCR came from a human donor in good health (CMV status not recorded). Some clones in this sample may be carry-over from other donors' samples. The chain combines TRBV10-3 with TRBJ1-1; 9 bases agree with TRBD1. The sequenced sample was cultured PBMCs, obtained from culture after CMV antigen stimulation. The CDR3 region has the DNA TGTGCCATCAGGATATCCGGGACAGGGACCACTGAAGCTTTCTTT. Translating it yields CAIRISGTGTTEAFF.